Listed below are T cell receptor beta chains from one sample, sequenced in a study of regulatory T cells in long-lasting Graves disease. TCRdb used MiXCR to reprocess the multiplex PCR reads, holding one entry per CDR3 protein. The data contain 700,000 or so distinct CDR3 sequences, 30% of them singletons. The source was peripheral blood mononuclear cells (PBMCs), collected when the disease was refractory, from a patient treated with antithyroid drugs. Receptor source: a female donor with Graves disease. CDR3s include the opening cysteine and the closing phenylalanine or tryptophan. A D gene is named only where the DNA matches it firmly. Some rows mark clone size as missing; the rest say once, few, many or name a class of expanded clone.

v_gene	j_gene	abundance	d_gene	CDR3nt	CDR3aa
TRBV30	TRBJ1-6	.	.	TGTGCCTGGATAGGAGGCTCCTATAATTCACCCCTCCACTTT	CAWIGGSYNSPLHF
TRBV2	TRBJ1-5	.	.	TGTGCCAGCACGGGACTGCTGGCCAATCAGCCCCAGCATTTT	CASTGLLANQPQHF
TRBV12-3/TRBV12-4	TRBJ1-1	many	.	TGTGCCAGCAGTTTACTAAGGGGTGAAGCTTTCTTT	CASSLLRGEAFF
TRBV5-1	TRBJ2-1	.	TRBD2	TGCGCCAGCAGCTTGGATCCTAGCGGGAGAAATGAGCAGTTCTTC	CASSLDPSGRNEQFF
TRBV7-9	TRBJ1-1	once	.	TGTGCCAGCCGACGGGAGGAGTTCACTGAAGCTTTCTTT	CASRREEFTEAFF
TRBV5-4	TRBJ2-1	few	.	TGTGCCAGCAGCTTTCTAGCCCCCAACAATGAGCAGTTCTTC	CASSFLAPNNEQFF
TRBV7-9	TRBJ2-5	few	.	TGTGCCAGCAGCCCAAAGGTGAAAGAGACCCAGTACTTC	CASSPKVKETQYF
TRBV28	TRBJ1-2	many	.	TGTGCCAGCAGTTTTACTCCCGGTGGCTACACCTTC	CASSFTPGGYTF
TRBV6-1	TRBJ2-2	.	TRBD1	TGTGCCAGCAGTGAATGGACAGGGAATACGGCCAACACCGGGGAGCTGTTTTTT	CASSEWTGNTANTGELFF
TRBV27	TRBJ1-3	.	.	TGTGCCAGCAGTTTATCGTTCGGCAGCCCTCACTCTGGAAACACCATATATTTT	CASSLSFGSPHSGNTIYF
TRBV10-3	TRBJ1-2	.	.	TGTGCCATCAGCGGTTCGGGGGCCGATGGCTACACCTTC	CAISGSGADGYTF
TRBV7-3	TRBJ2-7	few	.	TGTGCCAGCAGCCCGAAGGCCACAGGTTACGAGCAGTACTTC	CASSPKATGYEQYF
TRBV12-3/TRBV12-4	TRBJ1-2	many	.	TGTGCCAGCAGTTTTGGACGGGGGAACGGCTACACCTTC	CASSFGRGNGYTF
TRBV5-1	TRBJ1-2	.	.	TGCGCCAGCAGCACCGGGACGCTGGGAGACTATGGCTACACCTTC	CASSTGTLGDYGYTF
TRBV20-1	TRBJ2-7	.	.	TGCAGTGCTAGAGATCTAAAACGTGTCTACGAGCAGTACTTC	CSARDLKRVYEQYF
TRBV20-1	TRBJ1-6	few	.	TGCAGTGCTAGAGATCCAGCCCACAATTCACCCCTCCACTTT	CSARDPAHNSPLHF
TRBV5-1	TRBJ1-1	many	.	TGCGCCAGCAGCTCGGGTGAAGGGAATGCGGAAGCTTTCTTT	CASSSGEGNAEAFF
TRBV12-3/TRBV12-4	TRBJ1-2	many	TRBD1	TGTGCCAGCTCCCTTGACAGGGTCGGCTACACCTTC	CASSLDRVGYTF
TRBV9	TRBJ2-7	.	.	TGTGCCAGCAGCGACTCCACCGGCTCCTACGAGCAGTACTTC	CASSDSTGSYEQYF
TRBV12-3/TRBV12-4	TRBJ2-7	once	.	TGTGCCAGCAGGCTTAGGACGGGCGAGCAGTACTTC	CASRLRTGEQYF
TRBV11-2	TRBJ2-7	.	TRBD2	TGTGCCAGCAGCTACGGGGGGTCGGGGATCTACGAGCAGTACTTC	CASSYGGSGIYEQYF
TRBV20-1	TRBJ2-3	once	.	TGCAGTGCTAGACAGGCTAGCGGCACAGATACGCAGTATTTT	CSARQASGTDTQYF
TRBV30	TRBJ1-5	once	.	TGTGCCTGGAGTGCTACCCGGGGAAATCAGCCCCAGCATTTT	CAWSATRGNQPQHF
TRBV5-1	TRBJ2-7	.	TRBD2	TGCGCCAGCAGCTGGGGGACTAGCGGGAATCTACAAGCCTCCTACGAGCAGTACTTC	CASSWGTSGNLQASYEQYF
TRBV5-6	TRBJ1-1	.	TRBD1	TGTGCCAGCAGCGCCGGGACAGGGAGGCATGGGGAAGCTTTCTTT	CASSAGTGRHGEAFF
TRBV12-3/TRBV12-4	TRBJ1-1	many	.	TGTGCCAGCACCGCCGGGACATGGAACACTGAAGCTTTCTTT	CASTAGTWNTEAFF
TRBV2	TRBJ1-3	.	.	TGTGCCAGCAGTCCCCAAGGAGGGATCTCTGGAAACACCATATATTTT	CASSPQGGISGNTIYF
TRBV7-2	TRBJ2-7	.	TRBD2	TGTGCCAGCAGCCCACTGTGGGCTAGCGGGATGGGAACGTACGAGCAGTACTTC	CASSPLWASGMGTYEQYF
TRBV5-1	TRBJ1-1	.	TRBD1	TGCGCCAGCAGCTTCGAAGGGACAGCTATGAACACTGAAGCTTTCTTT	CASSFEGTAMNTEAFF
TRBV20-1	TRBJ2-1	.	TRBD2	TGCAGTGCGAGTAGCGGGAGGCGCGATGAGCAGTTCTTC	CSASSGRRDEQFF
TRBV4-1	TRBJ2-7	.	TRBD2	TGCGCCAGCAGCTACCAGGGACTAGCAGTGGACGAGCAGTACTTC	CASSYQGLAVDEQYF
TRBV12-3/TRBV12-4	TRBJ1-3	.	TRBD1	TGTGCCAGCAGGACCTTCCCGGGACAGGGACTTTCGGGAAACACCATATATTTT	CASRTFPGQGLSGNTIYF
TRBV13	TRBJ1-2	few	.	TGTGCCAGCAGCTTAGGCCTAGGGGCAGGCTATGGCTACACCTTC	CASSLGLGAGYGYTF
TRBV9	TRBJ1-5	.	.	TGTGCCAGCAGCGTAGGGACGGGAACCCTGTGGTCCCAGCATTTT	CASSVGTGTLWSQHF
TRBV6-5	TRBJ2-5	.	.	TGTGCCAGCAGTTACTCTGAGGAGACCCAGTACTTC	CASSYSEETQYF
TRBV6-2/TRBV6-3	TRBJ2-2	.	.	TGTGCCAGCAGGGACAGCCCAAACACCGGGGAGCTGTTTTTT	CASRDSPNTGELFF
TRBV30	TRBJ2-5	few	TRBD1	TGTGCCTGGAATCGACAGGGGGCGGGAGAGACCCAGTACTTC	CAWNRQGAGETQYF
TRBV12-3/TRBV12-4	TRBJ2-5	many	.	TGTGCCAGCAGCTTAGAAGAGACCCAGTACTTC	CASSLEETQYF
TRBV11-2	TRBJ2-2	.	.	TGTGCCAGCAGCTCTCTCCAGGGACCCGACACCGGGGAGCTGTTTTTT	CASSSLQGPDTGELFF
TRBV6-1	TRBJ2-7	few	TRBD1	TGTGCCAGCAGTGACCTGATGGACAGGGCTTCCGAGCAGTACTTC	CASSDLMDRASEQYF
TRBV30	TRBJ1-1	.	.	TGTGCCTGGAGTGTACGCGGCGTAGTCCTGAACACTGAAGCTTTCTTT	CAWSVRGVVLNTEAFF
TRBV6-1	TRBJ1-5	few	.	TGTGCCAGCAGACCGGGCCCTCAGCCCAATCAGCCCCAGCATTTT	CASRPGPQPNQPQHF
TRBV5-1	TRBJ2-7	.	.	TGCGCCAGCAGCTTGGTGCTGGGGAGCTACGAGCAGTACTTC	CASSLVLGSYEQYF
TRBV28	TRBJ2-7	many	.	TGTGCCAGCAGCCCTTCCTGGGTAACTTCGTACTTC	CASSPSWVTSYF
TRBV4-1	TRBJ1-6	.	.	TGCGCCAGCAGCCAAGAGGCCAACAGGGTGAATTCACCCCTCCACTTT	CASSQEANRVNSPLHF
TRBV18	TRBJ2-7	few	TRBD1	TGTGCCAGCTCACTGGAGACAGGGTTCTCTCTTGGGTGGCAGTACTTC	CASSLETGFSLGWQYF
TRBV6-2/TRBV6-3	TRBJ1-1	.	.	TGTGCCAGCTCCGGGGCAGTGAACACTGAAGCTTTCTTT	CASSGAVNTEAFF
TRBV7-2	TRBJ2-5	many	.	TGTGCCAGCAGCTCAAGACCCGGGACCCAGTACTTC	CASSSRPGTQYF
TRBV6-1	TRBJ1-2	many	.	TGTGCCAGCAGTGAGATAAGGACAGTCTATGGCTACACCTTC	CASSEIRTVYGYTF
TRBV28	TRBJ1-2	many	.	TGTGCCAGCAGTGGGCCGGCAGGCCCCTATGGCTACACCTTC	CASSGPAGPYGYTF
TRBV10-3	TRBJ2-7	.	TRBD1	TGTGCCATCGCGACAGGGAACGAGCAGTACTTC	CAIATGNEQYF
TRBV12-3/TRBV12-4	TRBJ1-1	few	.	TGTGCCAGTGAGGGGATTAGGGGCACTGAAGCTTTCTTT	CASEGIRGTEAFF
TRBV27	TRBJ1-1	.	.	TGTGCCAGCAGTCAGGGGAGGGCTATCACTGCTGAAGCTTTCTTT	CASSQGRAITAEAFF
TRBV5-1	TRBJ2-7	.	TRBD2	TGCGCCAGCACCGGGGGCACTAGCGGGAACTCCTACGAGCAGTACTTC	CASTGGTSGNSYEQYF
TRBV7-9	TRBJ2-7	.	.	TGTGCCAGCAGCCCGAGTATCACCTACGAGCAGTACTTC	CASSPSITYEQYF
TRBV6-1	TRBJ1-5	.	.	TGTGCCTGCCAGAGGGGGGTTAGGAATCAGCCCCAGCATTTT	CACQRGVRNQPQHF
TRBV20-1	TRBJ2-7	few	TRBD1	TGCAGTGCTAGTCGACAGGGGGCCTACGAGCAGTACTTC	CSASRQGAYEQYF
TRBV5-1	TRBJ2-7	few	.	TGCGCCAGCAGCTTCGGGCAGAACGAGCAGTACTTC	CASSFGQNEQYF
TRBV2	TRBJ2-5	.	TRBD1	TGTGCCAGCAGCAAAACAGGGGGGCAAGAGACCCAGTACTTC	CASSKTGGQETQYF
TRBV3-1	TRBJ1-5	.	.	TGTGCCAGCAGCCAAAGGGGAGATAGCAATCAGCCCCAGCATTTT	CASSQRGDSNQPQHF